Sequencing of this TCR beta chain was carried out in a study of blood T cell repertoires in COVID-19 (dated by TCRdb to about 2020). For the wider study: Collaborator samples came from the United States, Italy and Spain and covered acute and convalescent phases of COVID-19. The material from the prospective study consisted of cDNA or gDNA derived from T cells, B-cell-depleted T cells, or PBMCs. Deeply sampled blood TCRbeta repertoires from subjects exposed to, actively infected with, or recovered from COVID-19 were included in the dataset. The repertoires were released in a freely available public database intended as a resource for research on the immune response to SARS-CoV-2. The samples were drawn from two sources: the first 160 participants of the ongoing ImmuneRACE study, and fewer than 1,500 subjects contributed by 6 global collaborators. Sample metadata almost always included a de-identified subject ID, COVID-19 status, age in years and sex. Where available, HLA class I and class II types were taken from metadata supplied by the sample provider and were not determined by assay-based typing.

Whole blood was collected in K2EDTA tubes by collaborating institutions according to the institutions' own protocols. For TCRbeta analysis, collaborators shipped samples in one of three forms: frozen whole blood, isolated PBMCs, or DNA extracted from either of those sample types. General conclusions and limits of the study: The amount of clinical and demographic metadata varied by source and participant and was provided uncurated.

V lost 1 base and J lost 5 bases, and the count of bases not matched to a germline gene is 4. In the germline V gene, CDR1 corresponds to SGHTA and CDR2 to FQGTGA. The CDR3 contains 14 residues, cysteine and phenylalanine counted. Solely the CDR3 DNA is kept, with 42 bases framed from the first base. TCRbeta CDR3 regions were amplified from genomic DNA using the immunoSEQ Assay, a bias-controlled multiplex PCR. As for the original processing: Within the assay, amplification of reference gene primers was used to estimate how many nucleated cells each sample contained. To quantify the absolute abundance of each unique TCRbeta CDR3 rearrangement, sequence reads were collapsed and filtered. Productive Simpson clonality was computed per sample as the square root of Simpson's diversity index over productive rearrangements. TCRdb took over this immuneACCESS table, retaining in-frame rearrangements with V and J assigned. Such tables are incomplete; in checked studies, under half of the missing clones stem from an unresolved V gene, and the remainder is unexplained. The DNA gave D and trimming, while V, J and clone size come from that table. The sample table holds fewer than 250,000 clones, of which 88% were seen once. The leading ten clones occupy around 1.1% of the sample.

On this clone itself: Its specific antigen is unknown. No much larger clone exists at a distance of one base, and base qualities are not known.

The TCR comes from a man between 25 and 39 years old with acute or convalescent COVID-19. Sequencing used peripheral blood. The receptor chain draws on TRBV7-3 and TRBJ1-1; 7 central bases correspond to TRBD1. The bases are TGTGCCAGCAGCTTAAGAGCAGGGGGGACTGAAGCTTTCTTT. Its translation is CASSLRAGGTEAFF. The CDR3 plus the reference TRBV7-3 and TRBJ1-1 genes for the other parts give the full variable domain: GAGVSQTPSNKVTEKGKYVELRCDPISGHTALYWYRQSLGQGPEFLIYFQGTGAADDSGLPNDRFFAVRPEGSVSTLKIQRTERGDSAVYLCASSLRAGGTEAFFGQGTRLTVV.